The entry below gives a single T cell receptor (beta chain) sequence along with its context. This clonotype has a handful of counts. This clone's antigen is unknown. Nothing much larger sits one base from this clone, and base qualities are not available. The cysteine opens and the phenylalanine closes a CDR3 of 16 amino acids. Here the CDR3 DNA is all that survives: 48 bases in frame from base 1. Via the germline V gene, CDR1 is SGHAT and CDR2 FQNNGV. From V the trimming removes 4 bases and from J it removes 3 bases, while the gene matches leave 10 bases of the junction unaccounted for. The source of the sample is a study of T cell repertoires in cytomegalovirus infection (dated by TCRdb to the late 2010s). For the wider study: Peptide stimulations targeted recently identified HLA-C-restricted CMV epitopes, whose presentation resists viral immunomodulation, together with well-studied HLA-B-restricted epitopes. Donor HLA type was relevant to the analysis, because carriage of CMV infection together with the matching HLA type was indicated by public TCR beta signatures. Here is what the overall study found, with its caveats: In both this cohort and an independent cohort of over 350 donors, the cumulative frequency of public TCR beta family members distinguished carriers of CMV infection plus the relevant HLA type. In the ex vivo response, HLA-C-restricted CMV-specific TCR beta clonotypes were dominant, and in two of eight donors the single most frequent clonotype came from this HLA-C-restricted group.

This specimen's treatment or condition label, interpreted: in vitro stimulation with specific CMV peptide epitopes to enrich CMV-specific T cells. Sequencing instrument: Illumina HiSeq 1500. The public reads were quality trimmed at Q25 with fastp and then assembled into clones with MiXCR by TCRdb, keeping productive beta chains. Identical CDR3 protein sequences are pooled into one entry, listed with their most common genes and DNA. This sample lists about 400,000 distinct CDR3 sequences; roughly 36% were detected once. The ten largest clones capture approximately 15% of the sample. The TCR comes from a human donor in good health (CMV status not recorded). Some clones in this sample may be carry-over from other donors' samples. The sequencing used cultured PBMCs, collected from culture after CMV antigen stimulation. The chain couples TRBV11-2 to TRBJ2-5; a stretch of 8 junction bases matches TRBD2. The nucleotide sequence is TGTGCCAGCAGCTCGGCTCCGGGACTAGGGAAAGAGACCCAGTACTTC. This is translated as CASSSAPGLGKETQYF.